What follows are 32 T cell receptor beta chains derived from one specimen sequenced in a study of siplizumab effects on memory and regulatory T cells. Here immunoSEQ multiplex PCR was the method, and the copy in TCRdb shows in-frame clones only, minus some. The data hold 110,000 or so clones, with about 93% observed a single time. Input material: non-Treg CD4+ T cells sorted from blood. Source of these receptors: a human donor in good health.

The rearrangement uses TRBV7-6 and TRBJ2-2; D may be TRBD1 (7 bases). Trimming shortened V by 5 bases and J by 4 bases, and 11 bases separated the two germline ends. CDR3 length: 14 residues. CDR1 and CDR2 from the germline V gene are SGHVS and FNYEAQ. CDR3 region: CASSRQGGTGELFF. The CDR3 region has the DNA TGTGCCAGCAGCCGTCAGGGGGGCACCGGGGAGCTGTTTTTT.

V usage is TRBV9 and J usage is TRBJ2-2, with 7 bases lining up with TRBD2. Germline assignment: CDR1 SGDLS and CDR2 YYNGEE. With 4 bases clipped from V and 7 bases from J, the junction kept 16 bases outside the gene matches. The CDR3 loop spans 17 amino acids. This chain's CDR3 is CASSTDGRAGRFGELFF. DNA for the CDR3: TGTGCCAGCAGCACTGATGGGAGGGCAGGGCGGTTCGGGGAGCTGTTTTTT.

Regarding this clone: This CDR3 is also generated by other DNA sequences in the sample. The V and J genes are TRBV9 and TRBJ2-3; D not resolved. In germline, CDR1 is SGDLS, CDR2 YYNGEE. Trimming left V 0 bases short and J 0 bases short, with 2 bases between. The CDR3 has 13 amino acids. DNA of the CDR3: TGTGCCAGCAGCGTAGACAGCACAGATACGCAGTATTTT. This codes for CASSVDSTDTQYF.

The genes are TRBV4-2 and TRBJ2-3; 9 bases are shared with TRBD2. Unmatched junction bases numbered 16, after V lost 4 bases and J lost 2 bases. The CDR3 covers 19 residues. Germline V lookup: CDR1 LGHNA, CDR2 YNFKEQ. As DNA, the CDR3 is TGTGCCAGCAGCCCCCCGCGGAGAGCTAGCGGGGTTTTCACAGATACGCAGTATTTT. This codes for CASSPPRRASGVFTDTQYF.

The V call is TRBV18, the J call TRBJ2-3; D remains unclear. From germline, CDR1 is KGHSH and CDR2 LQKENI. This CDR3 spans 14 amino acids. Trimming pared 1 base from V and 2 bases from J, leaving 7 bases between. The CDR3 nucleotides are TGTGCCAGCTCACCACTAGCCCCCACAGATACGCAGTATTTT. Translation gives CASSPLAPTDTQYF. Supplemented by reference TRBV18 and TRBJ2-3, the full variable domain reads NAGVMQNPRHLVRRRGQEARLRCSPMKGHSHVYWYRQLPEEGLKFMVYLQKENIIDESGMPKERFSAEFPKEGPSILRIQQVVRGDSAAYFCASSPLAPTDTQYFGPGTRLTVL.

CDR3: CASSLEPTYNEQFF. Written as DNA, the CDR3 is TGTGCCAGCAGCTTAGAACCGACCTACAATGAGCAGTTCTTC. V gene TRBV7-2 combines with J gene TRBJ2-1; D gene ambiguous. CDR1 is SGHTA, CDR2 FQGNSA, per germline. This CDR3 has 14 residues. V dropped 1 base and J dropped 2 bases, with 6 bases sitting between them.

The chain couples TRBV28 to TRBJ2-1, with TRBD2 matching 9 bases. This CDR3 contains 17 residues. CDR1 and CDR2 (germline): MDHEN, SYDVKM. V lost 2 bases, J lost 8 bases, and 13 bases stayed unmatched. This CDR3 reads CASSLPAGGPLMYEQFF. In nucleotides, the CDR3 is TGTGCCAGCAGTTTACCAGCGGGGGGTCCCCTTATGTATGAGCAGTTCTTC.

J is TRBJ1-6 and V is TRBV11-2; perhaps TRBD1 as D (6 bases). Between the trimmed V and J ends, which lost 5 bases and 9 bases, there was a span of 17 bases. Germline assignment: CDR1 SGHAT and CDR2 FQNNGV. The length of the CDR3 is 15 residues. Here the CDR3 reads CASSQGWGALSPLHF. The DNA of the CDR3 is TGTGCCAGCAGCCAGGGTTGGGGGGCTCTTTCACCCCTCCACTTT.

V usage is TRBV7-3 and J usage is TRBJ1-2; 9 bases match TRBD1. V dropped 4 bases and J dropped 0; count of bases not matched to a gene: 3. Germline V gives CDR1 SGHTA, CDR2 FQGTGA. The CDR3 is 15 amino acids. CDR3 nucleotides: TGTGCCAGCAGCTCCGGGACAGGGACTAACTATGGCTACACCTTC. This sequence encodes CASSSGTGTNYGYTF.

The chain carries TRBV7-2 and TRBJ2-3; D possibly corresponds to TRBD1 (6 bases). Germline CDR1 SGHTA, CDR2 FQGNSA. V shed 1 base and J shed 8 bases, with 10 bases lying between them. This CDR3 is built from 13 residues. Here the CDR3 DNA reads TGTGCCAGCAGCTTAGTTCGAGGGGGTACGCAGTATTTT. Protein product: CASSLVRGGTQYF.

The chain joins TRBV6-1 to TRBJ2-1, with a possible D match to TRBD2 (6 bases). V was shortened by 1 base and J by 10 bases, with 17 bases between the two germline ends. Germline V lookup: CDR1 MNHNS, CDR2 SASEGT. The CDR3 is 15 amino acids. The CDR3 reads CASSEGGEAGREQFF. The DNA of the CDR3 is TGTGCCAGCAGTGAAGGAGGCGAGGCAGGGAGGGAGCAGTTCTTC.

Only one count was recorded for this clone. The chain employs TRBV5-4 and TRBJ2-3; a possible D gene is TRBD2 (5 bases). V lost 0 bases and J lost 4, with 15 bases in between. The CDR3 loop spans 16 amino acids. Germline assignment: CDR1 SGHNT and CDR2 YYREEE (reference sequence). The CDR3 region has the DNA TGTGCCAGCAGCTTGGACCGCGGGTCGGGCGCAGATACGCAGTATTTT. Residues: CASSLDRGSGADTQYF.

CDR3 nucleotide sequence: TGTGCCAGCAGACCGGGCCTGGGGGCAGATACGCAGTATTTT. Residues: CASRPGLGADTQYF. The genes are TRBV6-4 and TRBJ2-3, with D perhaps TRBD1 or TRBD2 (5 bases each). The CDR3 runs 14 residues. Germline V gene sequence: CDR1 MRHNA, CDR2 SNTAGT. With 6 bases removed from V and 4 bases from J, the gap between germline ends came to 14 bases.

This clone was picked up one time. The rearrangement links TRBV13 to TRBJ2-7; 9 bases fit TRBD2. Germline trimming cut 6 bases from V and 2 bases from J; bases unmatched to any gene: 8. CDR1 is PRHDT and CDR2 is FYEKMQ in the germline V gene (reference sequence). The CDR3 loop spans 15 amino acids. CDR3 sequence: CASRQRGALTYEQYF. The CDR3 nucleotides are TGTGCCAGCAGACAGCGGGGGGCCCTCACCTACGAGCAGTACTTC.

V gene TRBV11-2 combines with J gene TRBJ2-7; D is possibly TRBD1 or TRBD2 (5 bases each). Germline CDR1 SGHAT, CDR2 FQNNGV. The V end lost 6 bases, the J end lost 1 base, and 19 bases lay between the germline ends. The CDR3 is 16 amino acids. CDR3 in amino acids: CASSPQGEGESYEQYF. CDR3 in DNA: TGTGCCAGCAGTCCTCAGGGAGAGGGCGAGTCCTACGAGCAGTACTTC.

The V gene is TRBV5-6, the J gene TRBJ1-1; the D gene is possibly TRBD1 (5 bases). CDR3 length equals 14 residues. The germline CDR1 and CDR2 sequences are SGHDT and YYEEEE. V was clipped by 2 bases and J by 3 bases, with 11 bases between them. CDR3 nucleotides: TGTGCCAGCAGCTTTGGGGCGGGCTACACTGAAGCTTTCTTT. Protein product: CASSFGAGYTEAFF.

This clone was picked up one time. The chain has TRBV2 and TRBJ2-5; D could derive from TRBD1 or TRBD2 (6 bases each). V was pared by 6 bases and J by 2 bases, with 13 bases between. CDR3 length: 14 residues. Germline loops: CDR1 SNHLY, CDR2 FYNNEI. CDR3 region: CASRGGAGQETQYF. The CDR3 bases are TGTGCCAGCAGGGGGGGCGCGGGACAAGAGACCCAGTACTTC.

This chain joins TRBV19 and TRBJ2-3, with 8 nucleotides matching TRBD1. This CDR3 is built from 12 residues. Germline values: CDR1 LNHDA, CDR2 SQIVND (reference sequence). The V segment lost 9 bases and the J segment 5 bases; nucleotides outside the gene matches: 4. The CDR3 protein is CASRGRVDTQYF. CDR3 bases: TGTGCCAGCAGGGGGCGCGTAGATACGCAGTATTTT.

The V and J genes are TRBV2 and TRBJ2-7; no definite D call. V lost 1 base and J 6 bases, leaving 10 bases between the germline ends. This CDR3 has 13 amino acids. Germline V CDR1 and CDR2: SNHLY, FYNNEI. The CDR3 spells CASSEEAQSEQYF. The CDR3, as DNA: TGTGCCAGCAGTGAAGAGGCCCAGTCCGAGCAGTACTTC.

This sequence joins TRBV19 and TRBJ1-6, with a tentative D call TRBD1 (5 bases). This CDR3 region has 16 residues. Germline lookup yields CDR1 LNHDA and CDR2 SQIVND (reference sequence). V lost 1 base and J lost 6, with 13 bases in between. The CDR3 here is CASSIGGVIGNSPLHF. The CDR3 nucleotides are TGTGCCAGTAGTATAGGGGGGGTAATTGGTAATTCACCCCTCCACTTT.

This clone has a single count. This chain joins TRBV7-3 and TRBJ2-3; D possibly corresponds to TRBD2 (6 bases). V lost 8 bases to trimming and J lost 0 bases, with 9 bases between them. This CDR3 comprises 13 residues. Germline-derived CDR1 and CDR2 are SGHTA and FQGTGA. The CDR3 sequence is CASRGSSTDTQYF. The CDR3 DNA is TGTGCCAGCCGGGGGTCAAGCACAGATACGCAGTATTTT.

The chain couples TRBV4-1 to TRBJ1-5; D is uncertain. Germline values: CDR1 MGHRA, CDR2 YSYEKL. Trimming cost V 0 bases and J 7 bases, with 7 bases left between them. This CDR3 has 13 residues. CDR3 sequence (DNA): TGCGCCAGCAGCCAAGAAGAGGGACAGCCCCAGCATTTT. This codes for CASSQEEGQPQHF.

The V call is TRBV27, the J call TRBJ1-4, with TRBD1 identical over 7 bases. Germline values: CDR1 MNHEY, CDR2 SMNVEV (reference sequence). The ends lost 7 bases at V and 4 bases at J; junction bases unmatched: 9. The CDR3 has 15 residues. Here the CDR3 reads CASKHAGTVNEKLFF. CDR3 in DNA: TGTGCCAGCAAACATGCCGGGACAGTTAATGAAAAACTGTTTTTT.

The genes are TRBV4-2 and TRBJ2-7; 9 bases are a match to TRBD2. The V segment lost 1 base and the J segment 5 bases; nucleotides outside the gene matches: 9. The V gene's germline CDR1 is LGHNA and CDR2 YNFKEQ. The CDR3 consists of 16 residues. The CDR3 protein is CASSQVGASGVHEQYF. CDR3 DNA sequence: TGTGCCAGCAGCCAAGTTGGAGCTAGCGGGGTCCACGAGCAGTACTTC.

The chain recombines TRBV7-2 with TRBJ2-7, with unresolved D. The germline V gene encodes CDR1 SGHTA and CDR2 FQGNSA. The V end lost 5 bases, the J end lost 7 bases, and 15 bases lay between the germline ends. The length of the CDR3 is 13 residues. The CDR3 spells CASSPGPVLEQYF. CDR3 bases: TGTGCCAGCAGCCCGGGTCCAGTTCTGGAGCAGTACTTC.

The chain employs TRBV18 and TRBJ1-5, with 8 bases matching TRBD1. CDR3 length equals 14 residues. Germline V gene sequence: CDR1 KGHSH, CDR2 LQKENI. After removal of 5 bases from V and 4 bases from J, the junction contained 4 bases not matched to a gene. In DNA form, the CDR3 reads TGTGCCAGCTCAAAGGACAGGGTGAATCAGCCCCAGCATTTT. Amino acid sequence: CASSKDRVNQPQHF.

V usage is TRBV28 and J usage is TRBJ1-5; D perhaps matches TRBD1 (5 bases). The V gene lost 3 bases and the J gene lost 7 bases, with 13 bases spanning the gap. In germline, CDR1 is MDHEN, CDR2 SYDVKM. The CDR3 loop spans 14 amino acids. The CDR3 protein is CASSFGGVRQPQHF. The CDR3 DNA reads as TGTGCCAGCAGTTTCGGGGGAGTTAGGCAGCCCCAGCATTTT.

This clone was seen only once. The chain recombines TRBV6-1 with TRBJ2-3; D unresolved. Trimming took 0 bases from V and 1 from J, leaving 11 bases between them. Germline CDR1 and CDR2: MNHNS and SASEGT. The CDR3 has 16 residues. The CDR3 spells CASSEARTLRTDTQYF. CDR3 nucleotide sequence: TGTGCCAGCAGTGAAGCGCGGACCCTCCGCACAGATACGCAGTATTTT.

The rearrangement uses TRBV5-6 and TRBJ1-2; D is perhaps TRBD1 (6 bases). Germline V CDR1 and CDR2: SGHDT, YYEEEE. The CDR3 has 15 amino acids. V dropped 0 bases and J dropped 2 bases, with 11 bases sitting between them. CDR3 amino acids: CASSLAGQRNYGYTF. The CDR3 DNA is TGTGCCAGCAGCTTGGCCGGACAGCGAAACTATGGCTACACCTTC.

The V gene is TRBV6-5, the J gene TRBJ1-4, with TRBD1 identical over 7 bases. The CDR3 loop spans 12 amino acids. Germline V gene lookup returns CDR1 MNHEY and CDR2 SVGAGI. With V trimmed by 8 bases and J by 7 bases, 4 bases remained unmatched. CDR3 DNA sequence: TGTGCCAGCGGCCGACAGGGTGAAAAACTGTTTTTT. Translated, it gives CASGRQGEKLFF.

The rearrangement uses TRBV30 and TRBJ1-5, with 8 bases that match TRBD1. CDR1 and CDR2 (germline): GTSNPN, SVGIG (reference sequence). V lost 1 base and J lost 3; bases outside the gene matches: 2. The CDR3 is 14 amino acids. The CDR3, as DNA: TGTGCCTGGAGTGCGGACAGGGACAATCAGCCCCAGCATTTT. Translated: CAWSADRDNQPQHF.

This chain connects TRBV7-8 to TRBJ2-5; TRBD2 aligns across 8 bases. J gave up 5 bases and V 4 bases, and 12 bases lay outside the gene matches. Germline CDR1 reads SGHVS; CDR2 reads FQNEAQ. The CDR3 is made up of 16 amino acids. The CDR3 is CASSSRRGGRLETQYF. Here the CDR3 DNA reads TGTGCCAGCAGCTCCCGACGGGGGGGCCGTTTGGAGACCCAGTACTTC.